The 16 T cell receptor beta chains below were found in one sample sequenced in a study of radiotherapy plus CTLA-4 blockade in lung cancer. The repertoire was sequenced with immunoSEQ multiplex PCR; TCRdb's copy has only in-frame clones and lacks some. The table shows fewer than 90,000 clones, with roughly four fifths occurring only once. Sequences were derived from peripheral blood, sampled from a patient treated with radiotherapy plus ipilimumab. The receptors originated from a human donor with non-small cell lung cancer who had stable disease on radiotherapy plus ipilimumab.

The V call is TRBV5-1, the J call TRBJ2-5, with D possibly TRBD1 on 7 matching bases. Germline-derived CDR1 and CDR2 are SGHRS and YFSETQ. The V end lost 1 base, the J end lost 5 bases, and 12 bases lay between the germline ends. The CDR3 totals 14 residues. The CDR3 sequence is CASSLSRGDETQYF. The CDR3, as DNA: TGCGCCAGCAGCTTGAGCAGGGGGGACGAGACCCAGTACTTC.

The chain carries TRBV29-1 and TRBJ2-3; D might be TRBD1 (5 bases). Trimming took off 0 bases at V and 1 base at J, with 11 bases between the two ends. Per germline, CDR1 SQVTM and CDR2 ANQGSEA. The CDR3 length is 15 residues. CDR3 in DNA: TGCAGCGTTGAAGATAAAGGGGTTGGCACAGATACGCAGTATTTT. It codes for CSVEDKGVGTDTQYF.

The chain is built from TRBV28 and TRBJ2-7, with 11 bases fitting TRBD2. CDR1 MDHEN and CDR2 SYDVKM come from the germline V gene. V gave up 8 bases and J gave up 3 bases; unmatched junction bases: 0. CDR3 size: 12 residues. The CDR3 DNA reads as TGTGCCAGCGGGACTAGCGGCTACGAGCAGTACTTC. Translating it yields CASGTSGYEQYF.

CDR3 in amino acids: CASSPGRGLQETQYF. The CDR3 DNA follows: TGTGCCAGCAGCCCCGGACGGGGGCTCCAAGAGACCCAGTACTTC. The chain employs TRBV7-3 and TRBJ2-5, with D perhaps matching TRBD1 or TRBD2 (6 bases each). Germline V CDR1 and CDR2: SGHTA, FQGTGA. Deletions cut 5 bases from V and 1 base from J, with 14 bases between. There are 15 residues in the CDR3. The full variable domain, completed using reference TRBV7-3 and TRBJ2-5, is GAGVSQTPSNKVTEKGKYVELRCDPISGHTALYWYRQSLGQGPEFLIYFQGTGAADDSGLPNDRFFAVRPEGSVSTLKIQRTERGDSAVYLCASSPGRGLQETQYFGPGTRLLVL.

The CDR3 spells CASSGGFTDTQYF. Written as DNA, the CDR3 is TGTGCCAGTTCTGGGGGGTTCACAGATACGCAGTATTTT. The gene calls are TRBV2 and TRBJ2-3, with a tentative D call TRBD2 (6 bases). The CDR3 runs to 13 residues. In germline, CDR1 is SNHLY, CDR2 FYNNEI. V lost 9 bases and J 2 bases, leaving 12 bases between the germline ends.

The genes are TRBV11-2 and TRBJ2-7, with 10 bases matching TRBD1. With V trimmed by 1 base and J by 3 bases, 3 bases remained unmatched. Germline CDR1 SGHAT, CDR2 FQNNGV. This CDR3 region has 15 residues. In DNA, the CDR3 is TGTGCCAGCAGCTTAGGCCGGGACAGGGGCTACGAGCAGTACTTC. This sequence encodes CASSLGRDRGYEQYF. Complete variable domain (other parts from reference TRBV11-2 and TRBJ2-7): EAGVAQSPRYKIIEKRQSVAFWCNPISGHATLYWYQQILGQGPKLLIQFQNNGVVDDSQLPKDRFSAERLKGVDSTLKIQPAKLEDSAVYLCASSLGRDRGYEQYFGPGTRLTVT.

The chain employs TRBV2 and TRBJ1-2; TRBD1 matches at 9 bases. Germline CDR1 reads SNHLY; CDR2 reads FYNNEI. After removal of 4 bases from V and 7 bases from J, the junction contained 10 bases not matched to a gene. The CDR3 consists of 15 residues. CDR3 sequence reads: CASSATGGQGRGYTF. In DNA form, the CDR3 reads TGTGCCAGCAGTGCAACGGGGGGACAGGGCCGTGGCTACACCTTC. Using reference TRBV2 and TRBJ1-2 for the parts outside the CDR3, the full variable domain is EPEVTQTPSHQVTQMGQEVILRCVPISNHLYFYWYRQILGQKVEFLVSFYNNEISEKSEIFDDQFSVERPDGSNFTLKIRSTKLEDSAMYFCASSATGGQGRGYTFGSGTRLTVV.

The genes are TRBV10-2 and TRBJ1-2, with no clear D. The V gene lost 1 base and the J gene lost 6 bases, with 6 bases spanning the gap. This CDR3 region has 12 residues. Germline V gene sequence: CDR1 WSHSY, CDR2 SAAADI. CDR3 bases: TGCGCCAGCAGTGAGTTCCCGGATGGCTACACCTTC. It encodes CASSEFPDGYTF.

The rearrangement joins TRBV18 to TRBJ1-4, with a weak D call TRBD1 (5 bases). Germline CDR1 KGHSH, CDR2 LQKENI. This CDR3 contains 14 residues. Trimming removed 4 bases from V and 1 base from J, with 7 bases in between. CDR3 sequence reads: CASSRGVTNEKLFF. The CDR3 nucleotides are TGTGCCAGCTCACGAGGGGTAACTAATGAAAAACTGTTTTTT.

V gene TRBV11-3 combines with J gene TRBJ2-2; TRBD1 aligns across 10 bases. Losses at the gene ends were 2 bases for V and 5 bases for J; bases not matched to a gene: 5. This CDR3 is built from 16 residues. The germline CDR1 and CDR2 sequences are SGHNT and YENEEA. The chain's CDR3 is CASSLRTGGRTGELFF. In DNA, the CDR3 is TGTGCCAGCAGCTTACGGACAGGGGGTCGGACCGGGGAGCTGTTTTTT.

The chain has TRBV28 and TRBJ2-7, with unresolved D. CDR3 length equals 16 residues. Looked up from germline, CDR1 is MDHEN and CDR2 is SYDVKM. V was shortened by 5 bases and J by 0 bases, with 17 bases between the two germline ends. This chain's CDR3 is CASSPIAGQSSYEQYF. The CDR3 nucleotides are TGTGCCAGCAGTCCTATAGCTGGGCAGAGCTCCTACGAGCAGTACTTC.

This chain links TRBV6-6 with TRBJ2-7; 8 nucleotides align to TRBD1. CDR1 is MNHNY and CDR2 is SVGAGI in the germline V gene (reference sequence). After removal of 6 bases from V and 2 bases from J, the junction contained 6 bases not matched to a gene. The CDR3 totals 14 residues. The CDR3 reads CASRPGTGPYEQYF. As DNA, the CDR3 is TGTGCCAGCAGACCCGGGACAGGACCCTACGAGCAGTACTTC.

The gene calls are TRBV5-1 and TRBJ1-1, with 11 nucleotides matching TRBD1. The CDR3 runs 16 residues. Germline CDR1 reads SGHRS; CDR2 reads YFSETQ. Trimming cost V 4 bases and J 4 bases; bases outside gene matches: 9. Here the CDR3 reads CASSPRTGGGSTEAFF. CDR3 DNA: TGCGCCAGCAGCCCCCGGACAGGGGGCGGCAGCACTGAAGCTTTCTTT.

This chain uses TRBV5-1 with TRBJ2-3; no clear D gene. CDR3 length: 14 residues. CDR1 is SGHRS, CDR2 YFSETQ, per germline. V gave up 4 bases and J gave up 4 bases, with 13 bases separating them. The CDR3 here is CASSLGFFSDTQYF. CDR3 DNA: TGCGCCAGCAGCCTGGGCTTCTTTTCAGATACGCAGTATTTT. Complete variable domain (other parts from reference TRBV5-1 and TRBJ2-3): KAGVTQTPRYLIKTRGQQVTLSCSPISGHRSVSWYQQTPGQGLQFLFEYFSETQRNKGNFPGRFSGRQFSNSRSEMNVSTLELGDSALYLCASSLGFFSDTQYFGPGTRLTVL.

The chain carries TRBV5-1 and TRBJ1-1, with D possibly TRBD1 on 5 matching bases. The ends were cut back, 0 bases at V and 2 bases at J, with 8 bases in the middle. CDR1 and CDR2 (germline): SGHRS, YFSETQ. This CDR3 is 14 amino acids long. The chain's CDR3 is CASSLDGGNTEAFF. The DNA for the CDR3 is TGCGCCAGCAGCTTGGATGGGGGAAACACTGAAGCTTTCTTT. The whole variable domain, filled in from reference TRBV5-1 and TRBJ1-1, reads KAGVTQTPRYLIKTRGQQVTLSCSPISGHRSVSWYQQTPGQGLQFLFEYFSETQRNKGNFPGRFSGRQFSNSRSEMNVSTLELGDSALYLCASSLDGGNTEAFFGQGTRLTVV.

CDR3 residues: CASSLGQGDDGYTF. CDR3 nucleotides: TGTGCCAGCTCGCTGGGACAGGGGGACGATGGCTACACCTTC. The V gene is TRBV18, the J gene TRBJ1-2; TRBD1 matches 11 bases. Losses at the gene ends were 6 bases for V and 6 bases for J; bases not matched to a gene: 6. Germline-derived CDR1 and CDR2 are KGHSH and LQKENI. The CDR3 is made up of 14 amino acids.